Each of the 8 T cell receptor beta chains below was sequenced from the same sample in a study of T cells in Graves' hyperthyroidism and ophthalmopathy (dated by TCRdb to 2018 to 2020). The library came from multiplex PCR. Sequencing instrument: Illumina HiSeq 2000. Amplification of TCR beta CDR3 regions was carried out from RNA transcripts. The first round of RT-PCR for the TCR CDR3 was performed with the HTBI primer set and the Qiagen OneStep RT-PCR kit. The raw public reads went through TCRdb reprocessing: fastp at Q25, MiXCR clone calling, in-frame beta chains kept. Rows are combined by CDR3 protein, so each entry shows the most common genes and DNA. This sample lists around 420,000 distinct CDR3 sequences; around 14% were detected once. The ten top clones hold over 7.5% of the sample. Sequenced input: blood. These receptor sequences come from a woman under 30 with Graves' hyperthyroidism.

V gene TRBV19 combines with J gene TRBJ2-1; tentatively, D is TRBD1 (6 bases). This CDR3 is 14 amino acids long. V lost 3 bases and J 2 bases, leaving 8 bases between the germline ends. From germline, CDR1 is LNHDA and CDR2 SQIVND (reference sequence). The chain's CDR3 is CASSMRDTYNEQFF. The CDR3 coding sequence is TGTGCCAGTAGTATGAGGGACACCTACAATGAGCAGTTCTTC.

This clonotype was found many times. V is TRBV13 and J is TRBJ2-5; 11 nucleotides match TRBD2. V was pared by 8 bases and J by 1 base, with 9 bases of the junction left unmatched. This CDR3 is built from 16 residues. The germline gives CDR1 PRHDT, CDR2 FYEKMQ (reference sequence). DNA of the CDR3: TGTGCCAGCCACCAGCGTAGCGGGGGGGCCCAAGAGACCCAGTACTTC. As protein: CASHQRSGGAQETQYF. The variable domain in full, completed from reference TRBV13 and TRBJ2-5, reads AAGVIQSPRHLIKEKRETATLKCYPIPRHDTVYWYQQGPGQDPQFLISFYEKMQSDKGSIPDRFSAQQFSDYHSELNMSSLELGDSALYFCASHQRSGGAQETQYFGPGTRLLVL.

This clonotype has only a few counts. The rearrangement joins TRBV11-3 to TRBJ2-2; 15 bases align to TRBD2. The trim removed 4 bases at V and 6 bases at J, leaving 3 bases unmatched. Per the germline V gene, CDR1 is SGHNT and CDR2 is YENEEA. This CDR3 contains 16 residues. The DNA for the CDR3 is TGTGCCAGCAGCTCGGGACTAGCGGGAGGTTCCGGGGAGCTGTTTTTT. It translates to CASSSGLAGGSGELFF.

This clonotype was recorded at least ten times. J is TRBJ2-7 and V is TRBV7-2, with D possibly matching TRBD2 (7 bases). V lost 0 bases to trimming and J lost 7 bases, with 13 bases between them. CDR1 SGHTA and CDR2 FQGNSA come from the germline V gene. The CDR3 sequence is 14 residues long. This CDR3 reads CASSLAGGAREQYF. In DNA, the CDR3 is TGTGCCAGCAGCTTAGCGGGGGGGGCGCGGGAGCAGTACTTC.

This clonotype was counted ten times or more. The genes are TRBV7-2 and TRBJ2-7; weak D call: TRBD2 (6 bases). The CDR3 spans 17 residues. Trimming took off 2 bases at V and 2 bases at J, with 19 bases between the two ends. Germline V lookup: CDR1 SGHTA, CDR2 FQGNSA. The CDR3: CASSLQMGGMFAYEQYF. The CDR3 DNA is TGTGCCAGCAGCTTACAGATGGGCGGGATGTTCGCCTACGAGCAGTACTTC. The full variable domain, completed using reference TRBV7-2 and TRBJ2-7, is GAGVSQSPSNKVTEKGKDVELRCDPISGHTALYWYRQSLGQGLEFLIYFQGNSAPDKSGLPSDRFSAERTGGSVSTLTIQRTQQEDSAVYLCASSLQMGGMFAYEQYFGPGTRLTVT.

The CDR3 region has the DNA TGTGCTAGTGGTTTGGTACTAGGCAGGAAAGGCAATCAGCCCCAGCATTTT. Its translation: CASGLVLGRKGNQPQHF. The chain has TRBV12-5 and TRBJ1-5, with no clear D. The CDR3 has 17 residues. The V and J ends lost 0 bases and 2 bases respectively, with 14 bases between them. CDR1 is LGHNT and CDR2 is FRNRAP in the germline V gene.

This clonotype was detected only a few times. V and J are TRBV5-6 and TRBJ1-4; D call uncertain. Germline V CDR1 and CDR2: SGHDT, YYEEEE. This CDR3 region has 12 residues. Trimming removed 3 bases at V and 4 bases at J, with 4 bases between. CDR3 residues: CASSSSNEKLFF. CDR3 nucleotide sequence: TGTGCCAGCAGCTCGAGTAATGAAAAACTGTTTTTT.

This clonotype has ten or more counts. This rearrangement joins TRBV11-2 to TRBJ2-5; 12 nucleotides match TRBD1. V lost 8 bases, J lost 5 bases, and 6 bases stayed unmatched. Germline loops: CDR1 SGHAT, CDR2 FQNNGV. There are 14 residues in the CDR3. The CDR3 coding sequence is TGTGCCAGCGAGGGACAGGGGGCGGGTGAGACCCAGTACTTC. It codes for CASEGQGAGETQYF.